Detailed here is one TCR beta chain. Germline CDR1 and CDR2: MDHEN and SYDVKM. V lost 5 bases, J lost 2 bases, and 10 bases lay in between. This CDR3 region has 14 residues. As processed by the authors: For nucleated cells, counts were estimated from reference gene primer amplification. Sequencing used immunoSEQ multiplex PCR; TCRdb keeps in-frame clones, though not all of them. V, J and clone size are those of that table, while D and trimming were read from the DNA. The sample lists about 230,000 clones; about 87% were seen once. These data originate in a study of blood T cell repertoires in COVID-19.

The TCR originated in a man between 25 and 39 years old with COVID-19, enrolled during active disease. V usage is TRBV28 and J usage is TRBJ1-5; TRBD1 is a possible D gene (6 bases). The sample was peripheral blood. The DNA of the CDR3 is TGTGCCAGCAGTGACAGGTCAGGCAATCAGCCCCAGCATTTT. This sequence encodes CASSDRSGNQPQHF.